This T cell receptor (beta chain) was observed in a study of blood T cell repertoires in COVID-19. V was clipped by 4 bases and J by 6 bases, with 6 bases between them. The CDR3 totals 12 residues. CDR1 LGHDT and CDR2 YNNKEL come from the germline V gene (reference sequence). Produced via immunoSEQ multiplex PCR; TCRdb's table is partial and in-frame only. The sample consists of over 300,000 clones, more than 70% of them appearing once. Sequenced: peripheral blood. This receptor was taken from a man in his forties or fifties with acute or convalescent COVID-19. The chain combines TRBV3-1 (or the pseudogene TRBV3-2) with TRBJ2-2, with D uncertain. The CDR3 loop reads CASSLKPGELFF. The CDR3 nucleotides are TGTGCCAGCAGCCTTAAGCCCGGGGAGCTGTTTTTT.